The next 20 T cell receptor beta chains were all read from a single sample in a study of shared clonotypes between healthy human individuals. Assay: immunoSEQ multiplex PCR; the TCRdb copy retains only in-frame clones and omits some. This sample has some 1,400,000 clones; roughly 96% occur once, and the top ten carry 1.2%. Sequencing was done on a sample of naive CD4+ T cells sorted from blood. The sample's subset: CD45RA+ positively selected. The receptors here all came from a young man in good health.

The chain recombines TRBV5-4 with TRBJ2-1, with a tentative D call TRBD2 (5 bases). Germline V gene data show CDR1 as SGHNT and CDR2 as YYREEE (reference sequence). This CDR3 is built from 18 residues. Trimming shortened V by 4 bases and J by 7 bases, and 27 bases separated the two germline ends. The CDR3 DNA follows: TGTGCCAGCAGCGTGGACTCGGGCCCCACAAGGTCGGTTAATGAGCAGTTCTTC. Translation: CASSVDSGPTRSVNEQFF.

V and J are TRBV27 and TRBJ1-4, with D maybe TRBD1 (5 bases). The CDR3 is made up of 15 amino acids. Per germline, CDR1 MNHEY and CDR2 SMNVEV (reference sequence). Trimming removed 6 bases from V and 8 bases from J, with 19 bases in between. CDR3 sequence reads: CASSDAGGIGEKLFF. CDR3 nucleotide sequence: TGTGCCAGCAGCGATGCCGGGGGGATAGGGGAAAAACTGTTTTTT.

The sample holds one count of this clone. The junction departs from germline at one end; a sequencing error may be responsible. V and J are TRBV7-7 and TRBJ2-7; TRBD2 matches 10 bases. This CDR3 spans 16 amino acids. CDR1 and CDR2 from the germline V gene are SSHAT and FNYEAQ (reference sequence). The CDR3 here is CASSPARTSGTYKQYF. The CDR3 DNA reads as TGTGCTAGCAGCCCCGCCCGGACTAGCGGAACCTACAAGCAGTACTTC.

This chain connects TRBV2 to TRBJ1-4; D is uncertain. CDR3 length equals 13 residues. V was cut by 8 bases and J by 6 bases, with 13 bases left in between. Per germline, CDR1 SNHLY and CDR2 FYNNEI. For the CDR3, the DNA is TGTGCCAGCGGACGGGGATCGTATGAAAAACTGTTTTTT. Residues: CASGRGSYEKLFF.

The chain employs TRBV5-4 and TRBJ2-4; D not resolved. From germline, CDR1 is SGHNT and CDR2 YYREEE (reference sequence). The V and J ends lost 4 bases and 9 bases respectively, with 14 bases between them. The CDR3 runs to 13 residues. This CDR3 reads CASSPPETVIQYF. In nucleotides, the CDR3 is TGTGCCAGCAGCCCTCCAGAGACGGTCATTCAGTACTTC.

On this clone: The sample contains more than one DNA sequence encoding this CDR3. CDR3 nucleotide sequence: TGTGCCAGCTCATTCCAAGAGACCCAGTACTTC. As protein: CASSFQETQYF. The chain links TRBV18 to TRBJ2-5; D not certain. CDR1 is KGHSH, CDR2 LQKENI, per germline. The CDR3 length is 11 residues. V was pared by 5 bases and J by 1 base, with 2 bases between.

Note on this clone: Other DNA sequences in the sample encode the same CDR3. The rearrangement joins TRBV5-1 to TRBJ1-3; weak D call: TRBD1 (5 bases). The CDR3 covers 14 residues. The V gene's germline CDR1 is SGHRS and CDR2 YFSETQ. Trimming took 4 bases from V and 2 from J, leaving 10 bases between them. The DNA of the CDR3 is TGCGCCAGCAGCCCCGGGGGTGCTGGAAACACCATATATTTT. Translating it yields CASSPGGAGNTIYF.

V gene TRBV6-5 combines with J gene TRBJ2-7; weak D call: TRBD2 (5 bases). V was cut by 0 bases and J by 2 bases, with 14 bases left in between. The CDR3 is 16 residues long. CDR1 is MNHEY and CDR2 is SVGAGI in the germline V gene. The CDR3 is CASSYSTASPPYEQYF. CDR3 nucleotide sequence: TGTGCCAGCAGTTACTCGACGGCTAGCCCTCCCTACGAGCAGTACTTC.

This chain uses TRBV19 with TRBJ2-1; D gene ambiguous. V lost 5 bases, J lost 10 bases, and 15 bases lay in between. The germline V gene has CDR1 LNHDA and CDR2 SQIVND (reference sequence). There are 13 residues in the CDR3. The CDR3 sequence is CASSGLLPSEQFF. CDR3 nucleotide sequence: TGTGCCAGTAGTGGCCTCCTGCCTTCGGAGCAGTTCTTC. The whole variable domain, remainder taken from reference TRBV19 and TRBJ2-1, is DGGITQSPKYLFRKEGQNVTLSCEQNLNHDAMYWYRQDPGQGLRLIYYSQIVNDFQKGDIAEGYSVSREKKESFPLTVTSAQKNPTAFYLCASSGLLPSEQFFGPGTRLTVL.

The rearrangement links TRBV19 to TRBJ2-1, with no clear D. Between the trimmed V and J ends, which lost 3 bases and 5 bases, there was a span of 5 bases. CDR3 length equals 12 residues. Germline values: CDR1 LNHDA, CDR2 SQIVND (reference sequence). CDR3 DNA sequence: TGTGCCAGTAGTATGGCCGACAATGAGCAGTTCTTC. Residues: CASSMADNEQFF.

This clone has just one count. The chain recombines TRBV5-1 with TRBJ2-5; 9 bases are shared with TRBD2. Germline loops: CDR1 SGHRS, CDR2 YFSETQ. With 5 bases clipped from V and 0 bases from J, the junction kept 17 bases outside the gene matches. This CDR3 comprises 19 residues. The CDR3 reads CASRGAGGPIPGYQETQYF. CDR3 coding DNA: TGCGCCAGCAGAGGGGCGGGAGGGCCCATCCCGGGGTACCAAGAGACCCAGTACTTC. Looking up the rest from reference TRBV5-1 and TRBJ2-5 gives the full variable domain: KAGVTQTPRYLIKTRGQQVTLSCSPISGHRSVSWYQQTPGQGLQFLFEYFSETQRNKGNFPGRFSGRQFSNSRSEMNVSTLELGDSALYLCASRGAGGPIPGYQETQYFGPGTRLLVL.

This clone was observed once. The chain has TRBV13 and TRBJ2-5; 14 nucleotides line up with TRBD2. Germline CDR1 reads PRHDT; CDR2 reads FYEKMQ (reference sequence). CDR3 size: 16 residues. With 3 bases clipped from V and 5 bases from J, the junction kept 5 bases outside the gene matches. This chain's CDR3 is CASSFGLAGGWETQYF. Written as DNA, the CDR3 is TGTGCCAGCAGCTTCGGACTAGCGGGAGGATGGGAGACCCAGTACTTC.

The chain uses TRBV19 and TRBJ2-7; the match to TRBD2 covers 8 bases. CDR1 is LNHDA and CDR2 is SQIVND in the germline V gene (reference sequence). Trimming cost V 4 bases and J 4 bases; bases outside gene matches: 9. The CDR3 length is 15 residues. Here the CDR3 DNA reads TGTGCCAGTAGTAACCTAGGCAGCGGGAGTTACGAGCAGTACTTC. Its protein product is CASSNLGSGSYEQYF.

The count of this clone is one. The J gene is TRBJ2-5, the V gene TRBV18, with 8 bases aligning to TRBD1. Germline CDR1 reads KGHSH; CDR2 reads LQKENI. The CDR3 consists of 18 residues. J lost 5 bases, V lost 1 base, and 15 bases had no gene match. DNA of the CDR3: TGTGCCAGCTCACCACTTCCAGGGGGCGCTTCGGGGCTTGAGACCCAGTACTTC. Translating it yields CASSPLPGGASGLETQYF.

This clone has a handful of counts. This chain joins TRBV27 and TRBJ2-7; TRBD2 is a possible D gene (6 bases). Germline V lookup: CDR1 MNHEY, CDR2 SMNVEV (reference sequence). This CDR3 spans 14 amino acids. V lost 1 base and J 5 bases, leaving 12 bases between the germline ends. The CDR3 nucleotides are TGTGCCAGCAGTTTATTTGCGGGAATGGACGAGCAGTACTTC. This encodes CASSLFAGMDEQYF.

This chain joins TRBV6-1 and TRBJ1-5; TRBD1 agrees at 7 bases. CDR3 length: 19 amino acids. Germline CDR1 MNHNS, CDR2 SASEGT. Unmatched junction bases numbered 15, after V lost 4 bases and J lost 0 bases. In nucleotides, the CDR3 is TGTGCCAGCAGTGGGCCAGACAGGGCCCAAATCGATAGCAATCAGCCCCAGCATTTT. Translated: CASSGPDRAQIDSNQPQHF.

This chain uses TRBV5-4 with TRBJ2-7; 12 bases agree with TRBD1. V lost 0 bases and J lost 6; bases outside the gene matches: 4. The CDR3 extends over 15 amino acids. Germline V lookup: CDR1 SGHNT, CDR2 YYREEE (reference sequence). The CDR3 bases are TGTGCCAGCAGCTTGGGGGGACAGGGGGCAGTCGAGCAGTACTTC. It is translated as CASSLGGQGAVEQYF.

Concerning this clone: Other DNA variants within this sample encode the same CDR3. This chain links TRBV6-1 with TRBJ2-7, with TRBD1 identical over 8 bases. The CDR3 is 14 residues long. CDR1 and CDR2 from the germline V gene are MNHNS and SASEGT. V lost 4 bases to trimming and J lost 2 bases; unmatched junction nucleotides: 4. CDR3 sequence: CASSAGQGAYEQYF. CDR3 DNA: TGTGCCAGCAGTGCCGGACAGGGTGCCTACGAGCAGTACTTC.

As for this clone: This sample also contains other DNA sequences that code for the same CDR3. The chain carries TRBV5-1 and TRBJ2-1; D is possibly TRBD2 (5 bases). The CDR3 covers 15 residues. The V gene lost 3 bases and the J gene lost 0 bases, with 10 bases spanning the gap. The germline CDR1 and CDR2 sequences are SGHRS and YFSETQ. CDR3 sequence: CASSWTDSSYNEQFF. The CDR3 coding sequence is TGCGCCAGCAGCTGGACTGATAGCTCCTACAATGAGCAGTTCTTC.

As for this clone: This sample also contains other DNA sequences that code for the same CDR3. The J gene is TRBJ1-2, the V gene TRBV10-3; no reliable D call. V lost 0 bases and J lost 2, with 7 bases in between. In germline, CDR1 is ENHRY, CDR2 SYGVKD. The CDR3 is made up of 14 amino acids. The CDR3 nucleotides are TGTGCCATCAGTGAGTCGGGAGGGAACTATGGCTACACCTTC. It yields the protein CAISESGGNYGYTF.